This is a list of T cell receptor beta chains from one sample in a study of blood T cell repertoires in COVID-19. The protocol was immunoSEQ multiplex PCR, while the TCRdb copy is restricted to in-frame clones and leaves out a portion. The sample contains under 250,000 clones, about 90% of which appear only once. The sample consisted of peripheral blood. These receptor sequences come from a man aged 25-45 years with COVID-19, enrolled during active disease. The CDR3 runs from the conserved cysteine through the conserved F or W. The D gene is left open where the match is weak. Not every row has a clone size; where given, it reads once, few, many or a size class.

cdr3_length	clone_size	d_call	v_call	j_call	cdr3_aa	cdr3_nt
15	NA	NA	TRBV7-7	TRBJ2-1	CASSPDQNPGNEQFF	TGTGCCAGCAGCCCAGATCAGAACCCGGGGAATGAGCAGTTCTTC
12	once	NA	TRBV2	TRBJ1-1	CASRGDYTEAFF	TGTGCCAGCAGAGGGGATTACACTGAAGCTTTCTTT
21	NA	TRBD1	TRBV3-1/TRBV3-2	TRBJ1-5	CASPQGGRGQGPCVSNQPQHF	TGTGCCAGCCCTCAAGGGGGGAGGGGACAGGGGCCCTGCGTGAGCAATCAGCCCCAGCATTTT
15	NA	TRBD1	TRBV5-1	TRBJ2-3	CASSSAGQGTDTQYF	TGCGCCAGCAGCTCAGCGGGACAGGGTACAGATACGCAGTATTTT
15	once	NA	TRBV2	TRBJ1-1	CASSLLGALNTEAFF	TGTGCCAGCAGTCTCCTAGGGGCCCTGAACACTGAAGCTTTCTTT
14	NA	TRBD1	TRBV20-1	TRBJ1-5	CSASKGQDEQPQHF	TGCAGTGCCAGTAAAGGACAGGACGAACAGCCCCAGCATTTT
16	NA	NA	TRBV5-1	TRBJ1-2	CASSLTTEPGHYGYTF	TGCGCCAGCAGCCTAACGACAGAACCTGGACACTATGGCTACACCTTC
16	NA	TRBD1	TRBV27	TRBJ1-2	CASSEFQSRDRGGYTF	TGTGCCAGCAGCGAATTCCAAAGCCGGGACAGGGGTGGCTACACCTTC
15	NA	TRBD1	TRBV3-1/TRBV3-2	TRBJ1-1	CASSQSQGMNTEAFF	TGTGCCAGCAGCCAGTCACAGGGGATGAACACTGAAGCTTTCTTT
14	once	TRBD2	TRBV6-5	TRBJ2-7	CASSSGTSAYEQYF	TGTGCCAGCAGTTCCGGGACTAGCGCGTACGAGCAGTACTTC
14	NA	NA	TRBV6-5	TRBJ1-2	CASRIQGTAYGYTF	TGTGCCAGCAGGATACAGGGAACGGCCTATGGCTACACCTTC
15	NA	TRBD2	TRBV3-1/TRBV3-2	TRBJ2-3	CASSLSRGGPDTQYF	TGTGCCAGCAGCCTGTCGCGGGGGGGCCCTGATACGCAGTATTTT
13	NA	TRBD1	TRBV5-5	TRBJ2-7	CASSGWDRDEQYF	TGTGCCAGCAGCGGATGGGACAGGGACGAGCAGTACTTC
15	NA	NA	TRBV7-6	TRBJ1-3	CASSPDAGSGNTIYF	TGTGCCAGCAGCCCGGACGCGGGCTCTGGAAACACCATATATTTT
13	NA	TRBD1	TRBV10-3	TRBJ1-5	CAINRGSNQPQHF	TGTGCCATCAACAGGGGAAGCAATCAGCCCCAGCATTTT
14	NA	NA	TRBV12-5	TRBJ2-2	CASGSTLRGGELFF	TGTGCTAGTGGCTCGACTCTGCGGGGAGGGGAGCTGTTTTTT
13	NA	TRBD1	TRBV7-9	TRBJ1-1	CASSETGYTEAFF	TGTGCCAGCAGCGAGACAGGGTACACTGAAGCTTTCTTT
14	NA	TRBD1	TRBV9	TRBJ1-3	CASSPQGSGNTIYF	TGTGCCAGCAGCCCACAGGGGTCTGGAAACACCATATATTTT